The 2 T cell receptor beta chains below were found in one sample sequenced in a study of cytomegalovirus exposure and HLA in healthy donors. It was with 60 Vbeta and 13 Jbeta primers that the PCR ran. Produced via immunoSEQ multiplex PCR; TCRdb's table is partial and in-frame only. The table has roughly 160,000 clones, around 80% seen once. Sequencing used PBMCs. Every receptor here comes from a man aged 35-49 years in good health and CMV-seronegative.

The chain joins TRBV5-5 to TRBJ2-2; no clear D. Germline V gene lookup returns CDR1 SGHKS and CDR2 YYEKEE (reference sequence). V lost 1 base, J lost 6 bases, and 7 bases lay in between. There are 13 residues in the CDR3. The CDR3 nucleotides read TGTGCCAGCAGCTTGAGAGGATCCGGGGAGCTGTTTTTT. As protein: CASSLRGSGELFF.

On this clone: Other DNA sequences in the sample encode the same CDR3. The chain uses TRBV28 and TRBJ1-4, with D possibly matching TRBD1 (6 bases). The germline CDR1 and CDR2 sequences are MDHEN and SYDVKM. The CDR3 sequence is 14 residues long. Trimming pared 2 bases from V and 8 bases from J, leaving 12 bases between. The CDR3 DNA follows: TGTGCCAGCAGTTTACCAGGGGATCGCGAAAAACTGTTTTTT. It yields the protein CASSLPGDREKLFF.